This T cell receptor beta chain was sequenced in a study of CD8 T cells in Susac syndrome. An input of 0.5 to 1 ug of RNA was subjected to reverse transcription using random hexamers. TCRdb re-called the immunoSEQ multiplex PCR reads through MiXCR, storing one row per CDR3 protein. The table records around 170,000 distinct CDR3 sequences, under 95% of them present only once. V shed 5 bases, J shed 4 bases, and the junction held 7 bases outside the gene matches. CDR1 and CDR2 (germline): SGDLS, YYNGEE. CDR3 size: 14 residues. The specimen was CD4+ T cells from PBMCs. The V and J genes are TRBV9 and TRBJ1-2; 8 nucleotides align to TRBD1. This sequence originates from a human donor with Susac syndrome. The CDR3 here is CASSETGTGYGYTF. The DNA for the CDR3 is TGTGCCAGCAGTGAGACCGGGACAGGCTATGGCTACACCTTC.